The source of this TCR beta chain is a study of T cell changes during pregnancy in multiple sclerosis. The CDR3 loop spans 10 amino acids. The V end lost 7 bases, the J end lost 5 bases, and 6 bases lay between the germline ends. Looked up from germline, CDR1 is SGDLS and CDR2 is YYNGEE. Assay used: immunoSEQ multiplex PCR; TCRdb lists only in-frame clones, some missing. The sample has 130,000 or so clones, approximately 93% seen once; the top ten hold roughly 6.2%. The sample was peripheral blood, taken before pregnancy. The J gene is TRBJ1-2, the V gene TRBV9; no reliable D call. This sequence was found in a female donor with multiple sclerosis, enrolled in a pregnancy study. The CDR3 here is CASSGYGYTF. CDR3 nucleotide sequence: TGTGCCAGCTCGGGGTATGGCTACACCTTC.